Listed below are T cell receptor beta chains from one sample, sequenced in a study of early T cells in non-severe SARS-CoV-2 infection. TCRdb reprocessed the 5' RACE reads with MiXCR, giving one entry per CDR3 protein. The repertoire holds 70,000 to 90,000 distinct CDR3 sequences, about 12% seen once, with about 3.5% in the top ten. The material sequenced was whole blood. Receptors originate from an adult who was a healthcare worker with PCR-confirmed SARS-CoV-2 infection or an uninfected control (not recorded which). Both conserved end residues are part of each CDR3.

j_gene: TRBJ1-1
v_gene: TRBV10-2
CDR3aa: CASSVAGNTEAFF

j_gene: TRBJ2-2
v_gene: TRBV29-1
CDR3aa: CSVETGVLNTGELFF

j_gene: TRBJ2-7
v_gene: TRBV28
CDR3aa: CASSSGTAHSQYF

j_gene: TRBJ2-1
v_gene: TRBV19
CDR3aa: CASSPSLGGEARYNEQFF

j_gene: TRBJ1-3
v_gene: TRBV7-2
CDR3aa: CASSLGGATGNTIYF

j_gene: TRBJ2-2
v_gene: TRBV7-8
CDR3aa: CASSSVRELFF

j_gene: TRBJ2-5
v_gene: TRBV29-1
CDR3aa: CSAYGQGETQYF

j_gene: TRBJ1-1
v_gene: TRBV29-1
CDR3aa: CSVTGASDTEAFF

j_gene: TRBJ2-2
v_gene: TRBV25-1
CDR3aa: CASSHFATGGLNTGELFF

j_gene: TRBJ2-3
v_gene: TRBV28
CDR3aa: CASSTTSGRADTQYF

j_gene: TRBJ2-3
v_gene: TRBV7-2
CDR3aa: CASSPDRGTDTQYF

j_gene: TRBJ1-1
v_gene: TRBV29-1
CDR3aa: CAAGAPEAFF

j_gene: TRBJ1-4
v_gene: TRBV3-1
CDR3aa: CASSASSGGEKLFF

j_gene: TRBJ2-7
v_gene: TRBV7-9
CDR3aa: CASSPEAARGAYEQYF

j_gene: TRBJ2-3
v_gene: TRBV28
CDR3aa: CASSSREVFHTDTQYF

j_gene: TRBJ2-4
v_gene: TRBV28
CDR3aa: CASRSPGTGGADIQYF

j_gene: TRBJ2-5
v_gene: TRBV7-2
CDR3aa: CASSLGLADQETQYF

j_gene: TRBJ2-3
v_gene: TRBV2
CDR3aa: CASSTSGRDTQYF

j_gene: TRBJ2-2
v_gene: TRBV28
CDR3aa: CASSLSGGSGTGELFF

j_gene: TRBJ2-7
v_gene: TRBV28
CDR3aa: CASSLGSTYEQYF

j_gene: TRBJ2-7
v_gene: TRBV20-1
CDR3aa: CSAPKLGEQYF

j_gene: TRBJ1-6
v_gene: TRBV30
CDR3aa: CASSTTGDYNSPLHF

j_gene: TRBJ2-3
v_gene: TRBV28
CDR3aa: CASHERLTDTQYF

j_gene: TRBJ2-1
v_gene: TRBV28
CDR3aa: CASITSGATRFF

j_gene: TRBJ2-1
v_gene: TRBV6-2/TRBV6-3
CDR3aa: CASSYSNIAGGVDEQFF

j_gene: TRBJ2-7
v_gene: TRBV11-1
CDR3aa: CASSHPRGDHEQYF

j_gene: TRBJ2-7
v_gene: TRBV14
CDR3aa: CASSRDSNYEQYF

j_gene: TRBJ2-3
v_gene: TRBV29-1
CDR3aa: CSVGEAGVGTDTQYF

j_gene: TRBJ2-2
v_gene: TRBV12-3/TRBV12-4
CDR3aa: CASSQGQGNTGELFF

j_gene: TRBJ2-1
v_gene: TRBV11-2
CDR3aa: CASSSWTAYNEQFF

j_gene: TRBJ2-1
v_gene: TRBV19
CDR3aa: CASSKTGWLEQFF

j_gene: TRBJ2-5
v_gene: TRBV7-3
CDR3aa: CASSLIPVIGETQYF

j_gene: TRBJ2-1
v_gene: TRBV7-6
CDR3aa: CASSLVGSGRHNEQFF

j_gene: TRBJ2-3
v_gene: TRBV27
CDR3aa: CASTLDYNTDTQYF

j_gene: TRBJ1-2
v_gene: TRBV7-8
CDR3aa: CASSFNKGRGRADYGYTF

j_gene: TRBJ2-3
v_gene: TRBV5-4
CDR3aa: CASSDGTSGTTDTQYF

j_gene: TRBJ2-1
v_gene: TRBV2
CDR3aa: CASTLERDRFSGAGNEQFF

j_gene: TRBJ2-7
v_gene: TRBV5-4
CDR3aa: CASSLRGLADYEQYF

j_gene: TRBJ2-2
v_gene: TRBV29-1
CDR3aa: CSVSGGRTGELFF

j_gene: TRBJ2-3
v_gene: TRBV12-3/TRBV12-4
CDR3aa: CASSPDLGTDTQYF

j_gene: TRBJ2-2
v_gene: TRBV11-2
CDR3aa: CASSLDGSEAGELFF

j_gene: TRBJ2-1
v_gene: TRBV12-3/TRBV12-4
CDR3aa: CASSWEYNEQFF

j_gene: TRBJ1-4
v_gene: TRBV7-2
CDR3aa: CASSWRHNEKLFF

j_gene: TRBJ1-6
v_gene: TRBV21-1
CDR3aa: CASSKVHRGNSPLHF

j_gene: TRBJ2-2
v_gene: TRBV6-6
CDR3aa: CASSYGQGELFF

j_gene: TRBJ2-5
v_gene: TRBV2
CDR3aa: CASTKEREGTQYF

j_gene: TRBJ1-5
v_gene: TRBV24-1
CDR3aa: CATSDMSSNQPQHF

j_gene: TRBJ1-2
v_gene: TRBV5-1
CDR3aa: CASSLAPGGDYGYTF

j_gene: TRBJ1-6
v_gene: TRBV20-1
CDR3aa: CSARDLPGPGRYNSPLHF